Each of the 29 T cell receptor beta chains below was sequenced from the same sample in a study of T-cell memory formation after mild COVID-19. Via MiXCR, TCRdb re-called the 5' RACE reads, giving one row per CDR3 protein. The sample has 340,000 or so distinct CDR3 sequences, over 10% seen once. Input material: PBMCs or a T cell subset sorted from them (not recorded which). The receptors come from a man younger than 35 who had mild COVID-19 (a few samples of this study predate the infection). Cell type and time point are not known.

The J gene is TRBJ1-1, the V gene TRBV5-4; D unresolved. Germline values: CDR1 SGHNT, CDR2 YYREEE (reference sequence). There are 12 residues in the CDR3. The V gene lost 3 bases and the J gene lost 10 bases, with 13 bases spanning the gap. CDR3 nucleotide sequence: TGTGCCAGCAGCTCCTTCGATTCCAGAGCTTTCTTT. This sequence encodes CASSSFDSRAFF.

This clonotype was picked up many times. The gene calls are TRBV12-3 or TRBV12-4 and TRBJ1-1, with 7 bases fitting TRBD1. V was pared by 5 bases and J by 0 bases, with 3 bases of the junction left unmatched. CDR3 length: 14 residues. The CDR3 reads CASSGGQMNTEAFF. DNA of the CDR3: TGTGCCAGCAGTGGGGGACAGATGAACACTGAAGCTTTCTTT.

The table lists this clonotype with a few counts. The rearrangement joins TRBV7-6 to TRBJ1-6, with 8 bases matching TRBD1. The CDR3 totals 14 residues. Trimming at V came to 1 base and at J to 7 bases, leaving 0 bases not matched to a gene. The germline CDR1 and CDR2 sequences are SGHVS and FNYEAQ. This CDR3 is CASSLDRGNSPLHF. The CDR3 DNA reads TGTGCCAGCAGCTTAGACAGGGGGAATTCACCCCTCCACTTT.

This chain uses TRBV7-9 with TRBJ2-7; D ambiguous. The CDR3 totals 16 residues. V was clipped by 5 bases and J by 0 bases, with 17 bases between them. CDR1 is SEHNR, CDR2 FQNEAQ, per germline (reference sequence). CDR3 protein: CASSAGSGRSSYEQYV. CDR3 DNA sequence: TGTGCCAGCAGCGCCGGGTCGGGCCGGAGCTCCTACGAGCAGTACGTC.

In its sample, this clonotype was seen many times. V and J are TRBV5-6 and TRBJ2-6; D not resolved. The ends were cut back, 6 bases at V and 0 bases at J, with 13 bases in the middle. Germline V gene data show CDR1 as SGHDT and CDR2 as YYEEEE. The CDR3 is 16 residues long. CDR3 sequence: CASMWVPSSGANVLTF. In nucleotides, the CDR3 is TGTGCCAGCATGTGGGTTCCTAGCTCTGGGGCCAACGTCCTGACTTTC.

The CDR3, as DNA: TGTGCCAGCAGTTACTCGATGAGCCGAGAGACCCAGTACTTC. Translation gives CASSYSMSRETQYF. V gene TRBV6-6 combines with J gene TRBJ2-5; D ambiguous. Germline CDR1 and CDR2: MNHNY and SVGAGI (reference sequence). The CDR3 contains 14 residues. The V and J ends lost 0 bases and 4 bases respectively, with 9 bases between them.

This clonotype has just a few counts. The CDR3 sequence: CASSWAVEDGHSPLHF. For the CDR3, the DNA is TGCGCCAGCAGCTGGGCCGTCGAGGACGGTCATTCACCCCTCCACTTT. The chain combines TRBV5-1 with TRBJ1-6; D unresolved. The V end was cut by 3 bases, the J end by 8 bases, with 18 bases between. This CDR3 is built from 16 residues. Germline V gene data show CDR1 as SGHRS and CDR2 as YFSETQ.

J is TRBJ1-5 and V is TRBV27, with 9 bases matching TRBD1. Germline V CDR1 and CDR2: MNHEY, SMNVEV (reference sequence). The CDR3 contains 14 residues. The V and J ends lost 6 bases and 6 bases, in that order; junction bases with no gene match: 6. The CDR3 bases are TGTGCCAGCAGGGGGGACAGGGTGAGTCAGCCCCAGCATTTT. Its translation is CASRGDRVSQPQHF.

This clonotype was recorded a few times. The chain employs TRBV4-1 and TRBJ1-5; D unclear. Between the trimmed V and J ends, which lost 1 base and 3 bases, there was a span of 16 bases. Per germline, CDR1 MGHRA and CDR2 YSYEKL. This CDR3 comprises 17 residues. The CDR3: CASSQGMVRGLNQPQHF. In DNA form, the CDR3 reads TGCGCCAGCAGCCAAGGGATGGTGCGCGGGCTCAATCAGCCCCAGCATTTT.

This clonotype was observed at least ten times. The rearrangement uses TRBV5-1 and TRBJ1-1, with D unclear. The ends were cut back, 0 bases at V and 2 bases at J, with 11 bases in the middle. Looked up from germline, CDR1 is SGHRS and CDR2 is YFSETQ. This CDR3 is built from 15 residues. The CDR3: CASSLVSEANTEAFF. CDR3 bases: TGCGCCAGCAGCTTGGTATCAGAAGCAAACACTGAAGCTTTCTTT.

This clonotype has a handful of counts. This may stem from a read error, because a much larger clone lies one nucleotide away. The V and J genes are TRBV7-3 and TRBJ2-6; D remains unclear. Trimming pared 3 bases from V and 3 bases from J, leaving 3 bases between. The germline gives CDR1 SGHTA, CDR2 FQGTGA. This CDR3 is built from 13 residues. Written as DNA, the CDR3 is TGTGCCAGCAGCTTCGTTGGGGCCAACGTCCTGACTTTC. Translating it yields CASSFVGANVLTF.

The V call is TRBV7-2, the J call TRBJ2-7; TRBD1 matches 8 bases. Germline CDR1 SGHTA, CDR2 FQGNSA. The CDR3 consists of 13 residues. The CDR3 reads CDSSLNRGEEQYV. The DNA of the CDR3 is TGTGACAGCAGCTTAAACAGGGGGGAAGAGCAGTACGTC.

This clonotype turned up a few times. The chain has TRBV7-3 and TRBJ1-3; D gene ambiguous. Germline CDR1 reads SGHTA; CDR2 reads FQGTGA. The CDR3 has 14 amino acids. V lost 4 bases to trimming and J lost 2 bases, with 9 bases between them. This CDR3 is CASSSDSPGNTIYF. CDR3 DNA: TGTGCCAGCAGCTCAGACTCTCCTGGAAACACCATATATTTT. Drawing the rest from reference TRBV7-3 and TRBJ1-3, the complete variable domain is GAGVSQTPSNKVTEKGKYVELRCDPISGHTALYWYRQSLGQGPEFLIYFQGTGAADDSGLPNDRFFAVRPEGSVSTLKIQRTERGDSAVYLCASSSDSPGNTIYFGEGSWLTVV.

This clonotype was observed a few times. This chain uses TRBV3-1 with TRBJ2-1, with 7 bases lining up with TRBD2. CDR1 is LGHDT, CDR2 YNNKEL, per germline (reference sequence). CDR3 length: 16 residues. The V and J ends lost 0 bases and 4 bases, in that order; junction bases with no gene match: 6. The DNA for the CDR3 is TGTGCCAGCAGCCAAGATAGAGGGGAGGGATACAATGAGCAGTTCTTC. Translating gives CASSQDRGEGYNEQFF.

This clonotype appeared a few times. The V and J genes are TRBV6-5 and TRBJ2-7, with D tentatively TRBD2 (5 bases). There are 14 residues in the CDR3. Per the germline V gene, CDR1 is MNHEY and CDR2 is SVGAGI. Trimming cost V 0 bases and J 3 bases, with 9 bases left between them. The CDR3 sequence: CASSYSPGYYEQYF. The DNA for the CDR3 is TGTGCCAGCAGTTACTCGCCGGGGTACTACGAGCAGTACTTC.

In its sample, this clonotype was seen a few times. The chain has TRBV5-6 and TRBJ2-1, with TRBD2 identical over 10 bases. V was pared by 4 bases and J by 4 bases, with 11 bases of the junction left unmatched. The CDR3 length is 17 residues. Germline V lookup: CDR1 SGHDT, CDR2 YYEEEE. The CDR3 DNA reads as TGTGCCAGCAGCAAACTAAACCTAGCGGGGGTGTACAATGAGCAGTTCTTC. It encodes CASSKLNLAGVYNEQFF.

CDR3 bases: TGCAGCGTCGCCCCAGGCGTCATGAACACTGAAGCTTTCTTT. Encoded protein: CSVAPGVMNTEAFF. V is TRBV29-1 and J is TRBJ1-1, with D unclear. CDR1 and CDR2 from the germline V gene are SQVTM and ANQGSEA. Trimming cost V 6 bases and J 0 bases, with 14 bases left between them. The CDR3 has 14 residues. The whole variable domain, remainder taken from reference TRBV29-1 and TRBJ1-1, is SAVISQKPSRDICQRGTSLTIQCQVDSQVTMMFWYRQQPGQSLTLIATANQGSEATYESGFVIDKFPISRPNLTFSTLTVSNMSPEDSSIYLCSVAPGVMNTEAFFGQGTRLTVV.

This clonotype was detected ten times or more. V usage is TRBV7-3 and J usage is TRBJ2-1, with D possibly matching TRBD2 (5 bases). CDR3 length: 13 amino acids. V dropped 5 bases and J dropped 6 bases, with 11 bases sitting between them. The V gene's germline CDR1 is SGHTA and CDR2 FQGTGA. The CDR3 loop reads CASSRTGGNEQFF. The CDR3 DNA is TGTGCCAGCAGCCGGACTGGTGGCAATGAGCAGTTCTTC. The full variable domain, its missing parts supplied by reference TRBV7-3 and TRBJ2-1, is GAGVSQTPSNKVTEKGKYVELRCDPISGHTALYWYRQSLGQGPEFLIYFQGTGAADDSGLPNDRFFAVRPEGSVSTLKIQRTERGDSAVYLCASSRTGGNEQFFGPGTRLTVL.

This sequence joins TRBV7-3 and TRBJ2-1, with a possible D match to TRBD2 (6 bases). The V gene's germline CDR1 is SGHTA and CDR2 FQGTGA. This CDR3 region has 16 residues. V lost 4 bases to trimming and J lost 1 base, with 14 bases between them. The CDR3 region is CASSWTRGLSYNEQFF. In nucleotides, the CDR3 is TGTGCCAGCAGCTGGACTCGGGGACTGTCCTACAATGAGCAGTTCTTC. Full variable domain (outside the CDR3, taken from reference TRBV7-3 and TRBJ2-1): GAGVSQTPSNKVTEKGKYVELRCDPISGHTALYWYRQSLGQGPEFLIYFQGTGAADDSGLPNDRFFAVRPEGSVSTLKIQRTERGDSAVYLCASSWTRGLSYNEQFFGPGTRLTVL.

This clonotype was seen only a few times. The V gene is TRBV10-2, the J gene TRBJ2-5, with no clear D. The V gene's germline CDR1 is WSHSY and CDR2 SAAADI. The CDR3 length is 12 residues. V lost 2 bases and J 3 bases, leaving 4 bases between the germline ends. As DNA, the CDR3 is TGCGCCAGCAGTGAGCAGAAAGAGACCCAGTACTTC. Translated: CASSEQKETQYF.

This clonotype has more than one count but fewer than ten. The chain has TRBV7-2 and TRBJ2-2, with 9 bases fitting TRBD1. The germline CDR1 and CDR2 sequences are SGHTA and FQGNSA. CDR3 length: 14 amino acids. Trimming at V came to 5 bases and at J to 8 bases, leaving 6 bases not matched to a gene. DNA for the CDR3: TGTGCCAGCAGCGAACAGGGGGCTGGTGGGGAGCTGTTTTTT. Translating gives CASSEQGAGGELFF. The full variable domain, completed using reference TRBV7-2 and TRBJ2-2, is GAGVSQSPSNKVTEKGKDVELRCDPISGHTALYWYRQSLGQGLEFLIYFQGNSAPDKSGLPSDRFSAERTGGSVSTLTIQRTQQEDSAVYLCASSEQGAGGELFFGEGSRLTVL.

This clonotype was detected many times. The chain links TRBV27 to TRBJ1-6; D is uncertain. The V end was cut by 4 bases, the J end by 0 bases, with 10 bases between. CDR1 is MNHEY, CDR2 SMNVEV, per germline (reference sequence). This CDR3 spans 16 amino acids. The CDR3 DNA reads TGTGCCAGCAGTTCCCGGGGAAGCTCCTATAATTCACCCCTCCACTTT. Protein sequence: CASSSRGSSYNSPLHF.

The chain combines TRBV10-3 with TRBJ2-7, with a possible D match to TRBD2 (6 bases). The germline V and J ends were trimmed by 7 bases and 3 bases, with 16 bases remaining between them. Germline CDR1 ENHRY, CDR2 SYGVKD. The CDR3 loop spans 14 amino acids. The chain's CDR3 is CAIKSSGLYYEQYF. DNA of the CDR3: TGTGCCATCAAGAGTAGCGGCCTTTACTACGAGCAGTACTTC.

The chain links TRBV7-8 to TRBJ2-5; unclear D gene. The CDR3 runs 14 residues. Germline V gene sequence: CDR1 SGHVS, CDR2 FQNEAQ. Trimming stripped 5 bases from V and 0 bases from J, with 10 bases between. CDR3 DNA sequence: TGTGCCAGCAGCCGTGTCAGGTACCAAGAGACCCAGTACTTC. Its protein is CASSRVRYQETQYF.

This clonotype turned up a few times. V gene TRBV12-3 or TRBV12-4 combines with J gene TRBJ1-5; unclear D gene. Trimming cost V 3 bases and J 2 bases, with 8 bases left between them. The length of the CDR3 is 14 residues. As DNA, the CDR3 is TGTGCCAGCAGTTTGGGAAGGGGCAATCAGCCCCAGCATTTT. Protein: CASSLGRGNQPQHF.

The table lists this clonotype with a few counts. The rearrangement links TRBV7-2 to TRBJ2-4, with TRBD1 matching over 7 bases. Trimming at V came to 4 bases and at J to 12 bases, leaving 3 bases not matched to a gene. This CDR3 has 11 residues. CDR1 SGHTA and CDR2 FQGNSA come from the germline V gene. The CDR3 spells CASSYRDSQYF. The CDR3 DNA is TGTGCCAGCAGCTACCGGGACAGTCAGTACTTC.

Ten or more counts support this clonotype. The chain carries TRBV20-1 and TRBJ2-3; 12 bases are a match to TRBD2. V dropped 5 bases and J dropped 0; count of bases not matched to a gene: 0. The CDR3 totals 14 residues. The V gene's germline CDR1 is DFQATT and CDR2 SNEGSKA (reference sequence). CDR3 DNA sequence: TGCAGTGCTGGGACTAGCGGGAGCACAGATACGCAGTATTTT. Translating it yields CSAGTSGSTDTQYF.

This clonotype appeared a few times. The chain couples TRBV5-1 to TRBJ1-1; maybe TRBD1 (6 bases). This CDR3 has 12 amino acids. Per the germline V gene, CDR1 is SGHRS and CDR2 is YFSETQ. V was shortened by 10 bases and J by 5 bases, with 15 bases between the two germline ends. The CDR3 spells CASGLGGTEAFF. DNA for the CDR3: TGCGCCTCGGGCCTAGGGGGGACTGAAGCTTTCTTT.

This clonotype occurred a few times. The CDR3 sequence: CASSYERGYTDTQYF. Here the CDR3 DNA reads TGTGCCAGCAGTTATGAGCGGGGGTACACAGATACGCAGTATTTT. The V and J genes are TRBV6-6 and TRBJ2-3; TRBD2 agrees at 8 bases. The junction had 4 bases not matched to a gene; V was cut back by 3 bases and J by 2 bases. Germline CDR1 is MNHNY and CDR2 is SVGAGI (reference sequence). The CDR3 is 15 residues long.